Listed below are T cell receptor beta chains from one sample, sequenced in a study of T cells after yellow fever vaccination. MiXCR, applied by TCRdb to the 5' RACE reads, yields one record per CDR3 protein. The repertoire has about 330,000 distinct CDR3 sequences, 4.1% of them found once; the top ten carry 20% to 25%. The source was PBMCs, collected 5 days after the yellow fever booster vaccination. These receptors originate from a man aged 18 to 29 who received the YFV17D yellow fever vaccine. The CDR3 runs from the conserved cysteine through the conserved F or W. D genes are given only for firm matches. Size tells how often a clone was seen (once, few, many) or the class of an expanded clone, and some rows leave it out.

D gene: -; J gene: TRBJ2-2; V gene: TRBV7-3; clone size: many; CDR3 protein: CASSLRPSGELFF; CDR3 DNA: TGTGCCAGCAGCTTAAGGCCGTCCGGGGAGCTGTTTTTT
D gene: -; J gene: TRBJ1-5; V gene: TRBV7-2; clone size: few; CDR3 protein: CASSLAEGDYQPQHF; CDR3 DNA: TGTGCCAGCAGCTTAGCGGAGGGGGATTATCAGCCCCAGCATTTT
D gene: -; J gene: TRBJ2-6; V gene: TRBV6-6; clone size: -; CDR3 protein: CASSNSISFPGAGANVLTF; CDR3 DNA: TGTGCCAGCAGTAACTCGATATCTTTTCCGGGGGCCGGGGCCAACGTCCTGACTTTC
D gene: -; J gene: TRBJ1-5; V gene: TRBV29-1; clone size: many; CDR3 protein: CSVELTGQPQHF; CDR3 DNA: TGCAGCGTTGAATTAACAGGTCAGCCCCAGCATTTT
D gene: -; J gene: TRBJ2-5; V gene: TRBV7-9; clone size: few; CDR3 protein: CASSLGVAGDTQETQYF; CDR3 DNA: TGTGCCAGCAGCTTAGGTGTGGCAGGAGATACCCAAGAGACCCAGTACTTC
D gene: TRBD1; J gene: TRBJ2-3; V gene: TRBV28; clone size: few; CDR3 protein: CASGQAHTDTQYF; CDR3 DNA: TGTGCCAGCGGACAGGCCCACACAGATACGCAGTATTTT
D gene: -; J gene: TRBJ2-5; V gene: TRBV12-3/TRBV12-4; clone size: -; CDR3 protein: CASSFGTRRETQYF; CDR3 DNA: TGTGCCAGCAGTTTCGGCACCCGGCGGGAGACCCAGTACTTC
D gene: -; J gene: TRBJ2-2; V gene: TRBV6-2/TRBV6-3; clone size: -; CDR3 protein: CASRPPGTSKPGELFF; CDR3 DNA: TGTGCCAGCAGGCCCCCAGGGACGTCGAAACCCGGGGAGCTGTTTTTT
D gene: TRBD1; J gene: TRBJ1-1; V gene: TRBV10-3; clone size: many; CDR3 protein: CAISRGLVTEAFF; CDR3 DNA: TGTGCCATCAGCAGGGGGCTGGTCACTGAAGCTTTCTTT
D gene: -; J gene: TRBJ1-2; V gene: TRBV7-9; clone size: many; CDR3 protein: CASSSGSATGGYTF; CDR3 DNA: TGTGCCAGCAGTTCAGGTTCAGCTACGGGGGGCTACACCTTC
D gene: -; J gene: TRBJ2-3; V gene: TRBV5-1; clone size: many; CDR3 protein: CASSLDGNPTDTQYF; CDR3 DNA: TGCGCCAGCAGCTTGGACGGCAACCCCACAGATACGCAGTATTTT
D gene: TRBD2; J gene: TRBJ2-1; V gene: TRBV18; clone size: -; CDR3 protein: CASSPWGSVAGVLGLSEQFF; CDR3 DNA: TGTGCCAGCTCACCTTGGGGATCCGTGGCGGGGGTGCTGGGATTGAGTGAGCAGTTCTTC
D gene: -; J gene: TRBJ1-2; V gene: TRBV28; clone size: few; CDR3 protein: CASSRPEGGYGYTF; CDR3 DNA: TGTGCCAGCTCCAGGCCGGAGGGGGGATATGGCTACACCTTC
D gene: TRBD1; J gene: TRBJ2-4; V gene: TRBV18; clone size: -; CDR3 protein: CASTPRDSRILAKNIQYF; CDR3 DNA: TGTGCCAGCACACCTCGGGACAGTAGAATTCTAGCCAAAAACATTCAGTACTTC
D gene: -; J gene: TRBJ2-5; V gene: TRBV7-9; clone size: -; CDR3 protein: CASSASAGWETQYF; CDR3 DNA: TGTGCCAGCAGCGCCTCGGCGGGTTGGGAGACCCAGTACTTC
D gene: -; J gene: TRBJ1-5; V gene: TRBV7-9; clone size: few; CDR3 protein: CASSGEEAGGQPQHF; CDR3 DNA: TGTGCCAGCAGCGGGGAGGAGGCTGGAGGTCAGCCCCAGCATTTT
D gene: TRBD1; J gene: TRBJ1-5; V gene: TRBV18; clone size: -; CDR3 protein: CASSRDRVDDQPQHF; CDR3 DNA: TGTGCCAGCTCACGGGACAGGGTAGATGATCAGCCCCAGCATTTT
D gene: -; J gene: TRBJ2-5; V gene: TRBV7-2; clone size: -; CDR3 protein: CASSPRWGVETQYF; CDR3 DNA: TGTGCCAGCAGCCCACGGTGGGGGGTGGAGACCCAGTACTTC
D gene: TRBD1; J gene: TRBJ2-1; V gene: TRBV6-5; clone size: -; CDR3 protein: CASQGAGEQFF; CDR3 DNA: TGTGCCAGCCAGGGGGCAGGGGAGCAGTTCTTC
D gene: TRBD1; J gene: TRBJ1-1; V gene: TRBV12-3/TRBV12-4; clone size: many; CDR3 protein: CASRIDRGNTEAFF; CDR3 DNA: TGTGCCAGCAGGATCGACAGGGGGAACACTGAAGCTTTCTTT
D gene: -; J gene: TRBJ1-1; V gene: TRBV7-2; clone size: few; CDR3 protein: CASSLETLGGTEAFF; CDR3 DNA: TGTGCCAGCAGCTTAGAGACCCTGGGGGGGACTGAAGCTTTCTTT
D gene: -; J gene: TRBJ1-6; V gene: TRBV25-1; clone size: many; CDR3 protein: CAILNGCTNSPLHF; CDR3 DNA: TGTGCCATCCTGAATGGGTGTACCAATTCACCCCTCCACTTT
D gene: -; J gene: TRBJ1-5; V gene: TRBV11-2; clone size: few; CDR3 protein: CASSFIDQPQHF; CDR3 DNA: TGTGCCAGCAGCTTTATAGATCAGCCCCAGCATTTT
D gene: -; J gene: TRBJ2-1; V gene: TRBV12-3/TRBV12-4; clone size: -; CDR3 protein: CASSSRAGRDNEQFF; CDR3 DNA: TGTGCCAGCAGCTCCCGAGCGGGTAGGGACAATGAGCAGTTCTTC
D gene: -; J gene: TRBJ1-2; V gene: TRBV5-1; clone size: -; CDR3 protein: CASSEEGTANYGYTF; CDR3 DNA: TGCGCCAGCAGCGAGGAGGGTACAGCTAACTATGGCTACACCTTC
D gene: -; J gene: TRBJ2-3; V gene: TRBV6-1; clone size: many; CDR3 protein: CASSEGMTDTQYF; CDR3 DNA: TGTGCCAGCAGTGAAGGAATGACAGATACGCAGTATTTT
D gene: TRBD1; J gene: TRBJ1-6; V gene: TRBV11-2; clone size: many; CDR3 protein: CASHSAGQGYNSPLHF; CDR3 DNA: TGTGCCAGCCATAGCGCGGGACAGGGTTATAATTCACCCCTCCACTTT
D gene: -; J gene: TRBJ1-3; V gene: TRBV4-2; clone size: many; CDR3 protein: CASSPESASGNTIYF; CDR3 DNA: TGTGCCAGCAGCCCCGAATCGGCCTCTGGAAACACCATATATTTT
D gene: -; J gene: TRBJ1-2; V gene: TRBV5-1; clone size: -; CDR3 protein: CASSPGLPNYGYTF; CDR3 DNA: TGCGCCAGCAGCCCCGGACTCCCGAACTATGGCTACACCTTC
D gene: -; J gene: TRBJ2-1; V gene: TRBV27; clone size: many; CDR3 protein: CASSFLALAEQFF; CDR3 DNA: TGTGCCAGCAGTTTCCTAGCGTTGGCTGAGCAGTTCTTC
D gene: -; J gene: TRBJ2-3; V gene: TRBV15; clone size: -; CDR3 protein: CATSRDSELAPIRTQYF; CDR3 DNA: TGTGCCACCAGCAGAGATTCCGAGCTAGCCCCAATCAGAACGCAGTATTTT
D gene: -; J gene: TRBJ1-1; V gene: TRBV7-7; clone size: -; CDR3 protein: CASSRALATEAFF; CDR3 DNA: TGTGCTAGCAGCAGGGCGCTGGCCACTGAAGCTTTCTTT
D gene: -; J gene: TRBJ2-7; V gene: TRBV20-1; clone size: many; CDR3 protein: CSARAPQSSYEQYF; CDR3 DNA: TGCAGTGCTAGAGCCCCCCAGAGCTCCTACGAGCAGTACTTC
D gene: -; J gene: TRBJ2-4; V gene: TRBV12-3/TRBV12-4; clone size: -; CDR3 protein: CASNEPRRTVVAKNIQYF; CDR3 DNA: TGTGCCAGCAACGAACCCAGACGTACAGTAGTAGCCAAAAACATTCAGTACTTC
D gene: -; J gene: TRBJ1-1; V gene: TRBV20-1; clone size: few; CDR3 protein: CSAPKDNGGTEAFF; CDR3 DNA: TGCAGTGCCCCAAAAGACAACGGGGGCACTGAAGCTTTCTTT
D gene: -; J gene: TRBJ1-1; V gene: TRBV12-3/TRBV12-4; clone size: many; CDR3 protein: CASSLFGGNTEAFF; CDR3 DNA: TGTGCCAGCAGTTTATTTGGCGGGAACACTGAAGCTTTCTTT
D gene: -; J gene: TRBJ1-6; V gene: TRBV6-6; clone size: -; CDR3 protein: CASSYYDSPLHF; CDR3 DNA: TGTGCCAGCAGTTACTATGATTCACCCCTCCACTTT
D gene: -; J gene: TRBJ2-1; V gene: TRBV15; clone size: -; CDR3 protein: CATSRDNAGGEQFF; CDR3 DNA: TGTGCCACCAGCAGAGATAATGCGGGTGGCGAGCAGTTCTTC
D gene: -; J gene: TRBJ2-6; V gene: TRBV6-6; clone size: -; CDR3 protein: CASRQSSSGANVLTF; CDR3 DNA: TGTGCCAGCAGACAGTCTAGCTCTGGGGCCAACGTCCTGACTTTC
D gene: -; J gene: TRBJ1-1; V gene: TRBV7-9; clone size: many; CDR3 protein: CASSQDGEAEAFF; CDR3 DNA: TGTGCCAGCAGTCAGGACGGGGAGGCTGAAGCTTTCTTT
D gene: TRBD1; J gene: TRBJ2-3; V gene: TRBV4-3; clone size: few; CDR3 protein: CASSQDRPGGGDTQYF; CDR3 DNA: TGCGCCAGCAGCCAAGATCGACCAGGGGGCGGGGATACGCAGTATTTT
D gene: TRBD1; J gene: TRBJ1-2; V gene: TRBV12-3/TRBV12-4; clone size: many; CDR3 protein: CASSPGQGLYNYGYTF; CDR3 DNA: TGTGCCAGCAGCCCCGGACAGGGCCTCTACAACTATGGCTACACCTTC
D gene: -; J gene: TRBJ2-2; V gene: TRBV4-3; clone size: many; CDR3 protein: CASSQESPQAGELFF; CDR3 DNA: TGCGCCAGCAGCCAAGAATCTCCGCAGGCCGGGGAGCTGTTTTTT
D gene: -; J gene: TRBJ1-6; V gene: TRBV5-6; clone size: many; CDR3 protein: CASSLATSPPLHF; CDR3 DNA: TGTGCCAGCAGCTTGGCCACATCACCACCCCTCCACTTT
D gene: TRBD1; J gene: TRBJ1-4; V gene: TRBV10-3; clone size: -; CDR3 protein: CAAGGDEKLFF; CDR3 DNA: TGTGCCGCAGGGGGGGATGAAAAACTGTTTTTT
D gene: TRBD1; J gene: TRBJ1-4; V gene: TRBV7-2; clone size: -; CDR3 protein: CASSLKGQTNEKLFF; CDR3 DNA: TGTGCCAGCAGCTTAAAGGGACAGACTAATGAAAAACTGTTTTTT
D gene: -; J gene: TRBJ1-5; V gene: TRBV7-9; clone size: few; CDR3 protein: CASSLNSLQPQHF; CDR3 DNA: TGTGCCAGCAGCTTAAACAGCCTTCAGCCCCAGCATTTT
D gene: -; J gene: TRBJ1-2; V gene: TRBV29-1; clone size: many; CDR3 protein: CSVAREVYGYTF; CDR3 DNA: TGCAGCGTGGCGAGGGAGGTCTATGGCTACACCTTC
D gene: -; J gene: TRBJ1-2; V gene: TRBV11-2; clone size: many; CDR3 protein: CASRGPGNYGYTF; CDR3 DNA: TGTGCCAGCAGGGGGCCCGGAAACTATGGCTACACCTTC
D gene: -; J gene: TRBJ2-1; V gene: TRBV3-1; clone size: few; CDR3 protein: CASSYTRFQRYNEQFF; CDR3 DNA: TGTGCCAGCAGCTATACTAGATTCCAGCGTTACAATGAGCAGTTCTTC
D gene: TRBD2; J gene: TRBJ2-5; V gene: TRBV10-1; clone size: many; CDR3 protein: CASSLLRGGTQYF; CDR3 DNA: TGCGCCAGCAGCCTGCTTCGGGGGGGGACCCAGTACTTC
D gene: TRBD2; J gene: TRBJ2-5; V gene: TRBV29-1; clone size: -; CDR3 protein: CSVVTGGETQYF; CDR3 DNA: TGCAGCGTTGTAACCGGGGGGGAGACCCAGTACTTC
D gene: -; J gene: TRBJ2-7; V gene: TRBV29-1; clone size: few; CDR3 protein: CSVRGPAGEQYF; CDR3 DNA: TGCAGCGTCCGAGGCCCGGCGGGCGAGCAGTACTTC
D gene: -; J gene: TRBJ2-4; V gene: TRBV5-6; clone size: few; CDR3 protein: CASSLAGFRAKNIQYF; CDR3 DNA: TGTGCCAGCAGCTTGGCGGGGTTTCGGGCCAAAAACATTCAGTACTTC
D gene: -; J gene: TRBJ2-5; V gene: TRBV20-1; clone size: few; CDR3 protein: CSARDRRGHGETQYF; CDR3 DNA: TGCAGTGCTAGAGATCGGCGGGGGCATGGAGAGACCCAGTACTTC